This is a list of T cell receptor beta chains from one sample in a study of Tregs in tolerant kidney transplant recipients. The table came from immunoSEQ multiplex PCR; TCRdb's copy has only in-frame clones and leaves some out. The table has 100,000 to 150,000 clones, about 90% seen once. Sequenced material: CD4+ T cells from blood. The receptors here all came from a human donor in good health. CDR3s include the opening cysteine and the closing phenylalanine or tryptophan. The D gene is left open where the match is weak. Only part of the rows carry a size: once, few, many, or a class if the clone is expanded.

>TRBD2|TRBV9|.|TRBJ2-5
TGTGCCAGCAGCGCCACTAGCGGGGGTGTCTCCATCGCAGAGACCCAGTACTTC
CASSATSGGVSIAETQYF
>.|TRBV6-1|.|TRBJ1-5
TGTGCCAGCAGCGTCTATAGCAATCAGCCCCAGCATTTT
CASSVYSNQPQHF
>.|TRBV4-1|.|TRBJ1-3
TGCGCCAGCAGCCGCTCCGAACAGGTATCTGGAAACACCATATATTTT
CASSRSEQVSGNTIYF
>TRBD2|TRBV5-4|.|TRBJ2-1
TGTGCCAGCAGCTCAGCGGGGCGGATAGACGATGAGCAGTTCTTC
CASSSAGRIDDEQFF
>TRBD1|TRBV5-1|once|TRBJ2-2
TGCGCCAGCAGCTCAAGTATACAGGGGGTTTTCACCGGGGAGCTGTTTTTT
CASSSSIQGVFTGELFF
>.|TRBV5-1|.|TRBJ1-2
TGCGCCAGCAGCGGAAGCGCGGGCTATGGCTACACCTTC
CASSGSAGYGYTF
>.|TRBV2|.|TRBJ2-2
TGTGCCAGCAGTTCCCTACAGAGCGGGGAGCTGTTTTTT
CASSSLQSGELFF
>.|TRBV18|.|TRBJ1-5
TGTGCCAGCTCACCGGGACTGCATCGGAATCAGCCCCAGCATTTT
CASSPGLHRNQPQHF
>.|TRBV10-1|.|TRBJ2-2
TGCGCCAGCAGTGAGCTAGTAGGGAGGTACACCGGGGAGCTGTTTTTT
CASSELVGRYTGELFF
>TRBD2|TRBV29-1|.|TRBJ2-1
TGCAGCGTTCTAACTAGCGGGCCTTACAATGAGCAGTTCTTC
CSVLTSGPYNEQFF
>.|TRBV5-1|.|TRBJ2-7
TGCGCCAGCGGGCTTGGCGGCTACGAGCAGTACTTC
CASGLGGYEQYF
>TRBD2|TRBV5-4|.|TRBJ2-1
TGTGCCAGCAGCTTGCCCGCTAGCGGTTCCTACAATGAGCAGTTCTTC
CASSLPASGSYNEQFF
>TRBD2|TRBV27|.|TRBJ2-2
TGTGCCAGCAGTTTATCGGCTAGCGGGAGGTGGGGCGGGGAGCTGTTTTTT
CASSLSASGRWGGELFF
>TRBD2|TRBV4-1|.|TRBJ2-1
TGCGCCAGCAGCCCAGGCAGAGGTAGGGCTAGCGGGAGGGATCACAATGAGCAGTTCTTC
CASSPGRGRASGRDHNEQFF
>TRBD1|TRBV6-1|.|TRBJ1-1
TGTGCCAGCAGTCACCGGACAGGGGAGGTTTCGGAGGCTTTCTTT
CASSHRTGEVSEAFF
>.|TRBV18|.|TRBJ2-3
TGTGCCAGCTCACCCGCGAGCACAGATACGCAGTATTTT
CASSPASTDTQYF
>.|TRBV9|.|TRBJ1-1
TGTGCCAGCAGCGTAGTGGGGGCGAACACTGAAGCTTTCTTT
CASSVVGANTEAFF
>TRBD1|TRBV6-6|.|TRBJ2-7
TGTGCCAGCATGCAGAGGACAGGGGAGGACGAGCAGTACTTC
CASMQRTGEDEQYF
>TRBD2|TRBV19|.|TRBJ2-3
TGTGCCAGTCGGCCGAGCGGGGGCACAGATACGCAGTATTTT
CASRPSGGTDTQYF
>.|TRBV6-5|.|TRBJ1-2
TGTGCCAGCAGTTCCCCCGACCAGTTCTATGGCTACACCTTC
CASSSPDQFYGYTF
>TRBD1|TRBV5-1|.|TRBJ1-1
TGCGCCAGCAGCTTGGTCCAGGGGGGAGGAACTGAAGCTTTCTTT
CASSLVQGGGTEAFF
>TRBD2|TRBV6-4|.|TRBJ2-3
TGTGCCAGCAGCAAGGGGACTACCGCCCGGGCAGATACGCAGTATTTT
CASSKGTTARADTQYF
>TRBD2|TRBV10-1|.|TRBJ2-2
TGCGCCAGCAGTGGGGGACTAGCGGGAACAATATCCGGGGAGCTGTTTTTT
CASSGGLAGTISGELFF
>TRBD2|TRBV10-3|.|TRBJ2-1
TGTGCCATCAGTGAACCCGGACTGACTAGCGGGGGAAACAATGAGCAGTTCTTC
CAISEPGLTSGGNNEQFF
>.|TRBV4-1|.|TRBJ2-7
TGCGCCAGCAGCCCCTCCGGCCAGCAGCAGTACTTC
CASSPSGQQQYF
>.|TRBV6-5|.|TRBJ1-1
TGTGCCGCGAAGTGGGACCGGGCGGTGAACACTGAAGCTTTCTTT
CAAKWDRAVNTEAFF
>.|TRBV6-5|.|TRBJ2-1
TGTGCCAGCAGACGGGCCCACGACTCCTACAATGAGCAGTTCTTC
CASRRAHDSYNEQFF
>.|TRBV5-8|.|TRBJ2-3
TGTGCCAGCAGCCTACCAGATACGCAGTATTTT
CASSLPDTQYF
>.|TRBV15|once|TRBJ1-1
TGTGCCACCAGCAGGGTCCGGGTTGCTGAAGCTTTCTTT
CATSRVRVAEAFF
>TRBD1|TRBV6-6|.|TRBJ1-1
TGTGCCAGCAGTACCCATCAGGGGGACGGTACTGAAGCTTTCTTT
CASSTHQGDGTEAFF
>TRBD2|TRBV6-1|.|TRBJ2-7
TGTGCCAGCAGTGAGCCCGGGGGACCGGGACTAGTATACGAGCAGTACTTC
CASSEPGGPGLVYEQYF
>TRBD1|TRBV5-1|once|TRBJ1-4
TGCGCCAGCAGCAGGACAGGGCTATCAACTAATGAAAAACTGTTTTTT
CASSRTGLSTNEKLFF
>TRBD1|TRBV10-1|.|TRBJ2-2
TGCGCCAGCAGTGTGGGACAGTCGAACACCGGGGAGCTGTTTTTT
CASSVGQSNTGELFF
>.|TRBV7-2|.|TRBJ2-1
TGTGCCAGCAGCTTAGGGCTTCACAATGAGCAGTTCTTC
CASSLGLHNEQFF
>TRBD2|TRBV7-3|.|TRBJ2-3
TGTGCCAGCAGCCTAATGCCGGGACTAGCGGTCACAGATACGCAGTATTTT
CASSLMPGLAVTDTQYF
>.|TRBV7-2|.|TRBJ1-5
TGTGCCAGCAGCTTAGAACCAGACCTTCAGCCCCAGCATTTT
CASSLEPDLQPQHF
>.|TRBV4-1|once|TRBJ1-3
TGCGCCAGCAGCCAGTCCCTGGCAGATACTGGAAACACCATATATTTT
CASSQSLADTGNTIYF
>TRBD1|TRBV5-1|once|TRBJ2-2
TGCGCCAGCAGCAAAACAGGGGGCGCGTCCACCGGGGAGCTGTTTTTT
CASSKTGGASTGELFF
>.|TRBV15|.|TRBJ2-3
TGTGCCACCAGCAGAGGAACAGGGTCCGGCACAGATACGCAGTATTTT
CATSRGTGSGTDTQYF
>TRBD2|TRBV23-1|.|TRBJ2-1
TGCGCCAGGTCTAGCGGCAATGAGCAGTTCTTC
CARSSGNEQFF
>.|TRBV29-1|.|TRBJ2-7
TGCAGCGCCATACGGGACACAGCCTACGAGCAGTACTTC
CSAIRDTAYEQYF
>TRBD1|TRBV6-1|.|TRBJ2-1
TGTGCCAGCAGCGGACAGGGTAGTTCCTACAATGAGCAGTTCTTC
CASSGQGSSYNEQFF
>.|TRBV6-1|.|TRBJ1-1
TGTGCCAGCAGTGAAGTGGGGGGCACTGAAGCTTTCTTT
CASSEVGGTEAFF
>TRBD1|TRBV2|.|TRBJ2-7
TGTGCCAGCAGCCACCGACAGGGGATGAACGAGCAGTACTTC
CASSHRQGMNEQYF
>.|TRBV2|.|TRBJ2-5
TGTGCCACTAGGGAACAAGAGACCCAGTACTTC
CATREQETQYF
>TRBD1|TRBV11-2|.|TRBJ1-3
TGTGCCAGCAGCCCACACAGGGGACCTGCCCCTTTCTCTGGAAACACCATATATTTT
CASSPHRGPAPFSGNTIYF
>.|TRBV4-1|.|TRBJ2-5
TGCGCCAGCAGCCAAGGCGGGCAGGGGTCTTTTCGTTCTGAAGAGACCCAGTACTTC
CASSQGGQGSFRSEETQYF
>.|TRBV7-8|.|TRBJ1-1
TGTGCCAGCAGCTTAGCGGGACACCTGAACACTGAAGCTTTCTTT
CASSLAGHLNTEAFF
>.|TRBV6-6|.|TRBJ1-5
TGTGCCAGCAGAAAAGGGGACGTAAGCAATCAGCCCCAGCATTTT
CASRKGDVSNQPQHF
>.|TRBV4-1|.|TRBJ2-1
TGCGCCAGCAGTCGAGCGGTCCTGAGCTCCTACAATGAGCAGTTCTTC
CASSRAVLSSYNEQFF
>TRBD1|TRBV19|.|TRBJ1-2
TGTGCCAGTAGTTTCAGGGGGCGAGACTATGGCTACACCTTC
CASSFRGRDYGYTF
>.|TRBV2|.|TRBJ2-2
TGTGCCAGCAGTAGAAGGAACACCGGGGAGCTGTTTTTT
CASSRRNTGELFF
>.|TRBV5-1|.|TRBJ2-5
TGCGCCAGCAGCTTGTGGGGGAAAGAGACCCAGTACTTC
CASSLWGKETQYF
>TRBD2|TRBV29-1|.|TRBJ2-5
TGCAGCGTTGAGATCGGCGTAGCGGGTGAGACCCAGTACTTC
CSVEIGVAGETQYF
>.|TRBV27|.|TRBJ2-7
TGTGCCAGCAGTTTTAGGGGGGGGAGACCCAACGAGCAGTACTTC
CASSFRGGRPNEQYF
>.|TRBV7-3|.|TRBJ1-2
TGTGCCAGCAGTGAGAGGGCTATTAACTATGGCTACACCTTC
CASSERAINYGYTF